This T cell receptor beta chain came from a study of cytomegalovirus exposure and HLA in healthy donors. CDR1 is LNHNV, CDR2 YYDKDF, per germline (reference sequence). The CDR3 extends over 16 amino acids. J gave up 10 bases and V 1 base, and 8 bases lay outside the gene matches. This PCR relied on a set of 60 Vbeta primers and 13 Jbeta primers. Generated by immunoSEQ multiplex PCR, the TCRdb table keeps only in-frame clones and is missing some. This sample has more than 100,000 clones, with just under 90% found just once. The gene calls are TRBV15 and TRBJ2-1; 12 bases are a match to TRBD1. This TCR derives from a woman in her twenties or thirties in good health and CMV-seronegative. The specimen was PBMCs. The DNA for the CDR3 is TGTGCCACCAGCAGAGGGGGGGGACAGGGGGCTTTCGAGCAGTTCTTC. Protein sequence: CATSRGGGQGAFEQFF.